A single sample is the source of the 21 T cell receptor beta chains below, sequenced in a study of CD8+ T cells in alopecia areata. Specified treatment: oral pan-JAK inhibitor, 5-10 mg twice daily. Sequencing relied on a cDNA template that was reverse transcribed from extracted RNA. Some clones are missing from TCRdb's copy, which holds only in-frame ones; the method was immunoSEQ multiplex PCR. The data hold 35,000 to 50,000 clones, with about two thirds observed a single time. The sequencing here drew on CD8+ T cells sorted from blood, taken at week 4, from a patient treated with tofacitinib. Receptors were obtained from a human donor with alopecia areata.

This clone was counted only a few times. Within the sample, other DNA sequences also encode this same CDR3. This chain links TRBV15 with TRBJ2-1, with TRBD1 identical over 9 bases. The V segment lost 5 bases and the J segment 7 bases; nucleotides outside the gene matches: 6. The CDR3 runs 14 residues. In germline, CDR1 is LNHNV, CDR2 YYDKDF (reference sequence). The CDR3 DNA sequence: TGTGCCACCAGCCCGGGGACAGGGAATAATGAGCAGTTCTTC. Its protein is CATSPGTGNNEQFF.

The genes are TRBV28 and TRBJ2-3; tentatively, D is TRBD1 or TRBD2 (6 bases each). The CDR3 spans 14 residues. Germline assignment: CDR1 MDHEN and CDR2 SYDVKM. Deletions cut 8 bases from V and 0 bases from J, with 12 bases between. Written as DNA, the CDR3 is TGTGCCAGCGGCGAGGGGGGTAGCACAGATACGCAGTATTTT. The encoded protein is CASGEGGSTDTQYF.

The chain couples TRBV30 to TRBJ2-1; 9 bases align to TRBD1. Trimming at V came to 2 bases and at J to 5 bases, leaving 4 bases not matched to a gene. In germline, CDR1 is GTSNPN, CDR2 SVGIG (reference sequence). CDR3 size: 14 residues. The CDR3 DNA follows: TGTGCCTGGAGTTCCGGGACAGGGAACAATGAGCAGTTCTTC. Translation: CAWSSGTGNNEQFF. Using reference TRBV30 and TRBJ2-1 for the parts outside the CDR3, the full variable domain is SQTIHQWPATLVQPVGSPLSLECTVEGTSNPNLYWYRQAAGRGLQLLFYSVGIGQISSEVPQNLSASRPQDRQFILSSKKLLLSDSGFYLCAWSSGTGNNEQFFGPGTRLTVL.

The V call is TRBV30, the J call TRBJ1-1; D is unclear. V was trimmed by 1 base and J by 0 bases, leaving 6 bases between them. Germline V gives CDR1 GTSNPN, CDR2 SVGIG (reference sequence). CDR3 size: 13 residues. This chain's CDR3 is CAWSASLNTEAFF. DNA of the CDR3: TGTGCCTGGAGTGCCTCTCTGAACACTGAAGCTTTCTTT. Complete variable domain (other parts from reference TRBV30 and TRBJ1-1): SQTIHQWPATLVQPVGSPLSLECTVEGTSNPNLYWYRQAAGRGLQLLFYSVGIGQISSEVPQNLSASRPQDRQFILSSKKLLLSDSGFYLCAWSASLNTEAFFGQGTRLTVV.

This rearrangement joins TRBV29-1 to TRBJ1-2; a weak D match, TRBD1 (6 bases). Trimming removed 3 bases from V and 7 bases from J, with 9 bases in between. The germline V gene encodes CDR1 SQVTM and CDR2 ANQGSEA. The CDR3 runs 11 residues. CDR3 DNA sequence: TGCAGCGTTGACGAGGGGGTTGGCTACACCTTC. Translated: CSVDEGVGYTF.

The CDR3 is CSVAVHGQDYEQYF. CDR3 sequence (DNA): TGCAGCGTTGCCGTCCATGGGCAGGACTACGAGCAGTACTTC. J is TRBJ2-7 and V is TRBV29-1, with D hard to call. The CDR3 contains 14 residues. V lost 4 bases, J lost 3 bases, and 16 bases lay in between. Looked up from germline, CDR1 is SQVTM and CDR2 is ANQGSEA.

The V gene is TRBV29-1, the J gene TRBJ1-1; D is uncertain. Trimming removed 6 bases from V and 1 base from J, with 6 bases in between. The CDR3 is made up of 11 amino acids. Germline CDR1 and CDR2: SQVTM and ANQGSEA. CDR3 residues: CSVNPNTEAFF. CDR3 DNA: TGCAGCGTAAACCCGAACACTGAAGCTTTCTTT.

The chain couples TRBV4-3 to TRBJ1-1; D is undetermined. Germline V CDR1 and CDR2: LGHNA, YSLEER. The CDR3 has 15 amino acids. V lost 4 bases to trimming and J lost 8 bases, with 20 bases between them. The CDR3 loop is CASSPVMGPDLEAFF. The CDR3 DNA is TGCGCCAGCAGCCCGGTCATGGGCCCAGACTTAGAAGCTTTCTTT.

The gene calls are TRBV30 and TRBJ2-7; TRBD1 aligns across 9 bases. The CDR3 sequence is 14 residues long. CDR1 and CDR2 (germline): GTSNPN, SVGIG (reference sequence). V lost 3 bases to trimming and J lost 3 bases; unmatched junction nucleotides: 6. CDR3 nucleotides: TGTGCCTGGAGCCCGGGACAGGGACACTACGAGCAGTACTTC. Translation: CAWSPGQGHYEQYF.

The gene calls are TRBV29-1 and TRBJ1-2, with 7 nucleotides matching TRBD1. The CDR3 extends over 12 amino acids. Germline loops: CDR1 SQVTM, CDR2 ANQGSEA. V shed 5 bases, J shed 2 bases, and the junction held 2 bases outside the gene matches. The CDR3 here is CSVRGQNYGYTF. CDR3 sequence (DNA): TGCAGCGTTAGGGGGCAAAACTATGGCTACACCTTC.

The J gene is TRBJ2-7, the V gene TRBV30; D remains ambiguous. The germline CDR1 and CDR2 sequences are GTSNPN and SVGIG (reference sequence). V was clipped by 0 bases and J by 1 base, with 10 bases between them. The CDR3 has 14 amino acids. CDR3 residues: CAWSVGIGSYEQYF. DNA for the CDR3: TGTGCCTGGAGTGTAGGAATCGGTTCCTACGAGCAGTACTTC. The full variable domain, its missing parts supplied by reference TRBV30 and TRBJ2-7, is SQTIHQWPATLVQPVGSPLSLECTVEGTSNPNLYWYRQAAGRGLQLLFYSVGIGQISSEVPQNLSASRPQDRQFILSSKKLLLSDSGFYLCAWSVGIGSYEQYFGPGTRLTVT.

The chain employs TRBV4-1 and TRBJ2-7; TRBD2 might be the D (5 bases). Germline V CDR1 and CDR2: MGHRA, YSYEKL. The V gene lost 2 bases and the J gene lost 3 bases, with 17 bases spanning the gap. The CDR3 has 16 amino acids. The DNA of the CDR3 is TGCGCCAGCAGCCAACATGAGGACTTATCAGGCTACGAGCAGTACTTC. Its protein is CASSQHEDLSGYEQYF.

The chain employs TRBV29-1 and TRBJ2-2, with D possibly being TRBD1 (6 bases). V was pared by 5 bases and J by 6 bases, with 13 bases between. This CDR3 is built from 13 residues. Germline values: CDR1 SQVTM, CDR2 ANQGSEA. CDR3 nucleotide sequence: TGCAGCGTTATATATCAGGGGTCCGGGGAGCTGTTTTTT. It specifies CSVIYQGSGELFF.

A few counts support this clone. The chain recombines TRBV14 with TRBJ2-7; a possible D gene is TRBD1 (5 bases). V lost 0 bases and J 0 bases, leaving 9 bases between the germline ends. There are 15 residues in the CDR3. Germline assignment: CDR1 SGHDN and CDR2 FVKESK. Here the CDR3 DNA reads TGTGCCAGCAGCCAAGAAACAGGAGACTCCTACGAGCAGTACTTC. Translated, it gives CASSQETGDSYEQYF.

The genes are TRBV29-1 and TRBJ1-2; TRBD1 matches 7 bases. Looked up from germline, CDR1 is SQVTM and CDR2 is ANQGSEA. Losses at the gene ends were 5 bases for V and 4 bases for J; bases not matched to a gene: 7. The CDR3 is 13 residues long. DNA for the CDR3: TGCAGCGTTACGGGAGGACAGGTCTATGGCTACACCTTC. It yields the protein CSVTGGQVYGYTF.

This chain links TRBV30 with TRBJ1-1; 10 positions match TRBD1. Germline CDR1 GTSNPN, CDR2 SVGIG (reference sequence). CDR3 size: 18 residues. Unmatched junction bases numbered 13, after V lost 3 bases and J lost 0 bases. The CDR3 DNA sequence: TGTGCCTGGAGCGCCGTGGGACAGGGGAATAGAATGAACACTGAAGCTTTCTTT. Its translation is CAWSAVGQGNRMNTEAFF.

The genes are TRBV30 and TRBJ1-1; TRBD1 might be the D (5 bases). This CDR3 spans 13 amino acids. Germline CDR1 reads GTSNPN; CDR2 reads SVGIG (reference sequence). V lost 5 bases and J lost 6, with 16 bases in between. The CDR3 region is CAWEDARGPEAFF. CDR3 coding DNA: TGTGCCTGGGAGGACGCAAGGGGCCCTGAAGCTTTCTTT.

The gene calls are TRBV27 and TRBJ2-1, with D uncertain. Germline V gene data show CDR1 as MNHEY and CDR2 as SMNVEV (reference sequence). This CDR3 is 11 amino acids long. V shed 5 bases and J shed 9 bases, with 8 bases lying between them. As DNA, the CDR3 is TGTGCCAGCAGTACCTGGGGTGAGCAGTTCTTC. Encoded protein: CASSTWGEQFF.

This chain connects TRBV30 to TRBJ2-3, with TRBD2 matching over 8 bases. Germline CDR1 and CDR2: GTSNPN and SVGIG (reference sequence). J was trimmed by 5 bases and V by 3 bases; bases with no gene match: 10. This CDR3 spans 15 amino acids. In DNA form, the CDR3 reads TGTGCCTGGAGAGGTATTAGCGGGGACCAAGATACGCAGTATTTT. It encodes CAWRGISGDQDTQYF.

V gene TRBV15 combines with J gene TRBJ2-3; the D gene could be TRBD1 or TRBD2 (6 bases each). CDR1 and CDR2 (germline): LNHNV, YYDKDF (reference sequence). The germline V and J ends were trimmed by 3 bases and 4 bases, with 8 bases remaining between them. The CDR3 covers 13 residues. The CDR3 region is CATSSRGPDTQYF. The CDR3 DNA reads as TGTGCCACCAGCAGCCGGGGGCCAGATACGCAGTATTTT.

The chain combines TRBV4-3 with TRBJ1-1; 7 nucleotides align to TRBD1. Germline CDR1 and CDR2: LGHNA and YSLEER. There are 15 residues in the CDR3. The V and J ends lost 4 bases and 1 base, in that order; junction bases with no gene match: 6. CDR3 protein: CASSLETGQNTEAFF. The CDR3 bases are TGCGCCAGCAGCCTCGAGACAGGGCAGAACACTGAAGCTTTCTTT.